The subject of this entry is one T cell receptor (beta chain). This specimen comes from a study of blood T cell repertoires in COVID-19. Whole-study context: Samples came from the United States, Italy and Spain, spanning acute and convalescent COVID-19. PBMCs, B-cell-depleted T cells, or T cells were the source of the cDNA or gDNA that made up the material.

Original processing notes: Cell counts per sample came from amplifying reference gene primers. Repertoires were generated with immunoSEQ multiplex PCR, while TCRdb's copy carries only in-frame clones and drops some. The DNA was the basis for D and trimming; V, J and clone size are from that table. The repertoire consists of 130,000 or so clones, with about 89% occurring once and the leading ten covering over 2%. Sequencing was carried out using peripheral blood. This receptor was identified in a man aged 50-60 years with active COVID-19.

The CDR3 reads CASSLGPLGADTQYF. CDR3 in DNA: TGTGCCAGCAGCTTAGGCCCTCTGGGGGCGGATACGCAGTATTTT. V gene TRBV7-3 combines with J gene TRBJ2-3, with D perhaps TRBD1 (6 bases). CDR3 size: 15 residues. The V end was cut by 2 bases, the J end by 6 bases, with 15 bases between. Per germline, CDR1 SGHTA and CDR2 FQGTGA.